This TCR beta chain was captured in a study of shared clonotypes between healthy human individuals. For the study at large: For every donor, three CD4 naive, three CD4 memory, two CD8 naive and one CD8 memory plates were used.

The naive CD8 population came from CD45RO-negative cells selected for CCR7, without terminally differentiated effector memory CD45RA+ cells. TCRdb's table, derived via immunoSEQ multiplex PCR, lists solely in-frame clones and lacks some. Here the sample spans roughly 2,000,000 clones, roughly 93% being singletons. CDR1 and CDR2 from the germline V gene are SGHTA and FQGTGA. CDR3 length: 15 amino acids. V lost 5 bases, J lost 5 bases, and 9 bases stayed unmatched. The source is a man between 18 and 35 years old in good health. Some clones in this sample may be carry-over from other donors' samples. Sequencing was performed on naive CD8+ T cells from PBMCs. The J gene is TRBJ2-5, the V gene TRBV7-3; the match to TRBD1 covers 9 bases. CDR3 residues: CASSRDRGWGETQYF. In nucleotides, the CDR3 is TGTGCCAGCAGCCGCGACAGGGGGTGGGGCGAGACCCAGTACTTC.